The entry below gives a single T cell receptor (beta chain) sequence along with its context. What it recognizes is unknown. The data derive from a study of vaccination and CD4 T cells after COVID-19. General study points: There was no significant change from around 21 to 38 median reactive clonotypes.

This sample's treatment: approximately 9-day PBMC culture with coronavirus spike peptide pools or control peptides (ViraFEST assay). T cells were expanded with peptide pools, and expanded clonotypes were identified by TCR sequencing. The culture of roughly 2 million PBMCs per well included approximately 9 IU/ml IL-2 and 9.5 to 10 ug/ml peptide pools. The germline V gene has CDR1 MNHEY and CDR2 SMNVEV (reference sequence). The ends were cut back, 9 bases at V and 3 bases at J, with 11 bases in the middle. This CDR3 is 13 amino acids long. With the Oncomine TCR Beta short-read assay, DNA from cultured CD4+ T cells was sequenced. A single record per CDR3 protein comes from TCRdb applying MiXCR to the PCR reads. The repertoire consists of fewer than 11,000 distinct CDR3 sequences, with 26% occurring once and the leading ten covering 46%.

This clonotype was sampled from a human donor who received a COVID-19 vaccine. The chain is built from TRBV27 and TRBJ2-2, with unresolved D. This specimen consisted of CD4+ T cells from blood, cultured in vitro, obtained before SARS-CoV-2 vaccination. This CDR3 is CASHGLHTGELFF. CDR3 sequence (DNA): TGTGCCAGTCACGGGCTCCACACCGGGGAGCTGTTTTTT.